Below, one T cell receptor beta chain is given with its context. This sample stems from a study of blood T cell repertoires in COVID-19. The wider study: Material from acute and convalescent COVID-19 was sourced from the United States, Italy and Spain. Nucleic acid was either cDNA or gDNA, and it came from T cells, B-cell-depleted T cells, or PBMCs.

CDR3 length: 16 residues. Trimming removed 4 bases at V and 2 bases at J, with 16 bases between. Germline CDR1 is LNHNV and CDR2 is YYDKDF (reference sequence). Original processing methods: Amplification of reference gene primers provided the estimated nucleated cell counts. Assay used: immunoSEQ multiplex PCR; TCRdb lists only in-frame clones, some missing. V, J and clone size were drawn from that table, and D and trimming were deduced from the DNA. The sample has more than 75,000 clones; around nine tenths are singletons. The sequencing sample was made of peripheral blood. The chain is built from TRBV15 and TRBJ2-3, with D tentatively TRBD2 (5 bases). The source of this sequence is a young man with acute or convalescent COVID-19. In DNA form, the CDR3 reads TGTGCCACCAGCACCCCCAAAGTTAGCGTCACAGATACGCAGTATTTT. It is translated as CATSTPKVSVTDTQYF.